This TCR beta chain was captured in a study of cytomegalovirus exposure and HLA in healthy donors. General study findings and limits: The only immune exposure information that was available was CMV serostatus. Cytomegalovirus status, reportedly, was diagnosed with high specificity and sensitivity by the classifier.

PCR employed 60 Vbeta and 13 Jbeta primers. Clones were sequenced by immunoSEQ multiplex PCR, and TCRdb holds only the in-frame ones, with some missing. The data show approximately 150,000 clones, with about two thirds seen just once and roughly 4.7% held by the top ten. Notes on this clone: Its antigen is currently unknown.

The specimen was PBMCs. The sequence was collected from a man aged 55 to 70 in good health and CMV-seronegative.

The CDR3 coding sequence is TGCGCCAGCAGCTTCTTTCAGCAGGCTAACGGCTATGGCTACACCTTC. Translated, it gives CASSFFQQANGYGYTF. V and J are TRBV5-1 and TRBJ1-2; no firm D call. The germline CDR1 and CDR2 sequences are SGHRS and YFSETQ. Trimming removed 2 bases at V and 4 bases at J, with 18 bases between. The CDR3 is made up of 16 amino acids.